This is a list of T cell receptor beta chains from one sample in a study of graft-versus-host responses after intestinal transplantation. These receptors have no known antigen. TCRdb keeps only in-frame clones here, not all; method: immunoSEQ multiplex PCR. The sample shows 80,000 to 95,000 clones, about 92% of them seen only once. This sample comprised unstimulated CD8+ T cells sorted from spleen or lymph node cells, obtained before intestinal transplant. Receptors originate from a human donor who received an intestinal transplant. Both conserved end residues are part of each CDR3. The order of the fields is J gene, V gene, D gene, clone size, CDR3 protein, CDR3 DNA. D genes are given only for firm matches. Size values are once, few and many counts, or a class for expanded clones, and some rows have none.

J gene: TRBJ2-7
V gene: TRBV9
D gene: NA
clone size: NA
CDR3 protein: CASGGPYEQYF
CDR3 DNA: TGTGCCAGCGGCGGGCCCTACGAGCAGTACTTC

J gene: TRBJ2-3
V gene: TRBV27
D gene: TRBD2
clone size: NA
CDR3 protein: CASSLYPPGGSGGSDTQYF
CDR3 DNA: TGTGCCAGCAGTTTATACCCCCCAGGGGGTAGCGGGGGTTCAGATACGCAGTATTTT

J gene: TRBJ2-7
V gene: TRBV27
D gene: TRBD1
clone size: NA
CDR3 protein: CASSPKTGSYEQYF
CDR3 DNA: TGTGCCAGCAGTCCCAAGACAGGGTCCTACGAGCAGTACTTC

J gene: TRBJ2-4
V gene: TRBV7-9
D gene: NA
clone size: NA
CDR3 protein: CASSNRQTSIAKNIQYF
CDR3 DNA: TGTGCCAGCAGCAACCGACAGACAAGTATAGCCAAAAACATTCAGTACTTC

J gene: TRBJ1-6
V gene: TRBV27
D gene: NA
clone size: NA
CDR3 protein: CASSLDRFGRFHF
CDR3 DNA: TGTGCCAGCAGTTTAGACAGGTTTGGGAGATTCCACTTT

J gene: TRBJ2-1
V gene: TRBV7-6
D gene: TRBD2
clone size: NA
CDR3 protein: CASSLALSGGSSYNEQFF
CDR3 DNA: TGTGCCAGCAGCTTAGCGCTAAGCGGGGGGAGTTCCTACAATGAGCAGTTCTTC

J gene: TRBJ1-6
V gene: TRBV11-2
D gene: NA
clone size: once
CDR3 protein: CASSLAGYNSPLHF
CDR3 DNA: TGTGCCAGCAGCTTAGCCGGTTATAATTCACCCCTCCACTTT

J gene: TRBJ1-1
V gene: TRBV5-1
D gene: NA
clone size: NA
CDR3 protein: CASRSYRENTEAFF
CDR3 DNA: TGCGCCAGCAGGTCTTACAGGGAGAACACTGAAGCTTTCTTT

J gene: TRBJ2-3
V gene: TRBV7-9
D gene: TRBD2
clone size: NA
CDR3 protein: CASSLARLAGGPITDTQYF
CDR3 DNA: TGTGCCAGCAGCTTAGCCCGCCTAGCGGGGGGTCCTATCACAGATACGCAGTATTTT

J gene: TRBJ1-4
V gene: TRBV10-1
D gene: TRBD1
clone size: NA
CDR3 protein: CASSESQGVDKEKLFF
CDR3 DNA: TGCGCCAGCAGTGAGTCCCAGGGGGTCGATAAAGAAAAACTGTTTTTT